This T cell receptor (beta chain) was documented in a study of identical twins. Trimming cost V 2 bases and J 4 bases; bases outside gene matches: 7. The CDR3 runs 15 residues. Germline CDR1 MNHEY, CDR2 SVGAGI. TCRdb re-analysed the 5' RACE reads in MiXCR, keeping a single row per CDR3 protein. The repertoire includes 1.5 million or so distinct CDR3 sequences, around a third of them detected once, and under 0.35% sits in the top ten. As to this clonotype: The antigen is not known.

Overall study results and limits: Out-of-frame alpha sequences shared by twins were enriched for low generation probability. The more abundant beta clonotypes in cord blood had fewer insertions, and memory repertoires did not show this. Conclusions rested on cross-sectional statistics rather than following the same donors.

This sequence was found in a newborn girl in good health. This rearrangement joins TRBV6-5 to TRBJ2-7; 8 positions match TRBD1. Sequenced input: cord blood. CDR3 DNA sequence: TGTGCCAGCAGTTACGCGGACAGGGCTAGGTACGAGCAGTACTTC. This translates into CASSYADRARYEQYF.